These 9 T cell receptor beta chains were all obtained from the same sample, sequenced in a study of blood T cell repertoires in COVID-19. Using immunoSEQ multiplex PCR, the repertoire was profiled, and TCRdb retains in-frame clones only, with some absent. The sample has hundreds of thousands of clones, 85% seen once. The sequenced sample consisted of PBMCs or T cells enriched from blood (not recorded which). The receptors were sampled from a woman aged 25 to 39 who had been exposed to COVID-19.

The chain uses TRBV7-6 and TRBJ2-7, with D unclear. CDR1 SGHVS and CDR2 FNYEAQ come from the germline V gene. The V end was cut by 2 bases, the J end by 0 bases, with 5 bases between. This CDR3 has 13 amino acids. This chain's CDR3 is CASSLHSSYEQYF. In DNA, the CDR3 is TGTGCCAGCAGCTTACACAGCTCCTACGAGCAGTACTTC.

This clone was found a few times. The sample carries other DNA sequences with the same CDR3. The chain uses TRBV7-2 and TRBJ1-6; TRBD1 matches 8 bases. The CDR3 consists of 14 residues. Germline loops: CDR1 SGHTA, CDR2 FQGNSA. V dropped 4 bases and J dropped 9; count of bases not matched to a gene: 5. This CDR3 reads CASSSGQGGSPLHF. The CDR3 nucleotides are TGTGCCAGCAGCTCTGGACAGGGAGGTTCACCCCTCCACTTT.

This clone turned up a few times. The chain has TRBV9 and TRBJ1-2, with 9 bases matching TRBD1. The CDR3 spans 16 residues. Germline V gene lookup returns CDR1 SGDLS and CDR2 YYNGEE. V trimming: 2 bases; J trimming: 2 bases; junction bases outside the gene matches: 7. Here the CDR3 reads CASSVSSGTGNYGYTF. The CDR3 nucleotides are TGTGCCAGCAGCGTTTCCTCCGGGACAGGGAACTATGGCTACACCTTC.

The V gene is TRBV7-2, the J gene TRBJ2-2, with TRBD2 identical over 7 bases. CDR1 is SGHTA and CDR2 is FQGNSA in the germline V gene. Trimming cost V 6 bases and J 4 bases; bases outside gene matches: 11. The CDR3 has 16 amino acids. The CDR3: CASSIYGGSGTGELFF. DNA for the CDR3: TGTGCCAGCAGTATATACGGGGGGTCGGGCACCGGGGAGCTGTTTTTT.

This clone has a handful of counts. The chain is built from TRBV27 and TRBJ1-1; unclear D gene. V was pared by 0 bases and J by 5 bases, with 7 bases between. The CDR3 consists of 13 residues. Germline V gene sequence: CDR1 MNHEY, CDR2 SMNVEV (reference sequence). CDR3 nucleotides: TGTGCCAGCAGTTTATCGGCAAAAACTGAAGCTTTCTTT. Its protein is CASSLSAKTEAFF.

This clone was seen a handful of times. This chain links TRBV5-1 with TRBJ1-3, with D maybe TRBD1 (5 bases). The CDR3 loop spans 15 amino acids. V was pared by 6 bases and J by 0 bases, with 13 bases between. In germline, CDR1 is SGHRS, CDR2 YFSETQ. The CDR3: CASKQGTLSGNTIYF. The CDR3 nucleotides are TGCGCCAGCAAGCAGGGAACCCTCTCTGGAAACACCATATATTTT.

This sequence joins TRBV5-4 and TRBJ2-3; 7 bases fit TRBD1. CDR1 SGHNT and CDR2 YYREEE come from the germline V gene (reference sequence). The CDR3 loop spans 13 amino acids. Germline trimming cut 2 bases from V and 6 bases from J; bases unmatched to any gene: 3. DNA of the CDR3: TGTGCCAGCAGCTTTCAGGGGGAGGATACGCAGTATTTT. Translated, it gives CASSFQGEDTQYF.

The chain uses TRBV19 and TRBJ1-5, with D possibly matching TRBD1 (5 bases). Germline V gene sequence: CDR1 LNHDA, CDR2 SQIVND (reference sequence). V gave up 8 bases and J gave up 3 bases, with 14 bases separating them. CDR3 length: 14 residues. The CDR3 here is CASRSGNYNQPQHF. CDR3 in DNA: TGTGCCAGTCGGTCAGGGAATTACAATCAGCCCCAGCATTTT. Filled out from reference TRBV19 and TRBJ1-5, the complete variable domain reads DGGITQSPKYLFRKEGQNVTLSCEQNLNHDAMYWYRQDPGQGLRLIYYSQIVNDFQKGDIAEGYSVSREKKESFPLTVTSAQKNPTAFYLCASRSGNYNQPQHFGDGTRLSIL.

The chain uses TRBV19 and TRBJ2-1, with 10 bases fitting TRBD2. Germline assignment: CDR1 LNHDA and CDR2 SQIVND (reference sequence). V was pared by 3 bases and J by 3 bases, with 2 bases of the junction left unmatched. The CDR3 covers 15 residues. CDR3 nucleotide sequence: TGTGCCAGTAGTATGGGGACTAGCGACTACAATGAGCAGTTCTTC. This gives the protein CASSMGTSDYNEQFF. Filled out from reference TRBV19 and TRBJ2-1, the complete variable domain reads DGGITQSPKYLFRKEGQNVTLSCEQNLNHDAMYWYRQDPGQGLRLIYYSQIVNDFQKGDIAEGYSVSREKKESFPLTVTSAQKNPTAFYLCASSMGTSDYNEQFFGPGTRLTVL.